This T cell receptor beta chain was profiled in a study of control samples from healthy donors and cancer patients (TCRdb year 2020). Receptor libraries were prepared by the immunoSEQ multiplex PCR assay. In its TCRdb copy, this immuneACCESS table keeps in-frame sequences only and misses some clones. Where compared with another copy, unresolved V genes explain less than half of these, and the others have no known cause. The sample records tens of thousands of clones, 94% of which are singletons. 4.8% of the sample rests with the top ten. The junction shows trimming of 2 bases on V and 5 bases on J, plus 18 bases between the germline ends. From the germline V gene (reference sequence), CDR1 is MNHEY and CDR2 is SMNVEV. There are 16 amino acids in the CDR3, from cysteine to phenylalanine inclusive. Left in the record is the CDR3 DNA by itself, 48 bases read in frame from the first base. This clone was found once. Its recognized antigen is unknown. No qualities accompany the bases; no much larger clone lies one base away.

The clonotype was recovered from a woman aged 18-29 years in good health. The chain is assembled from TRBV27 and TRBJ2-5; there is no confident call for the D gene. Material for sequencing was blood. CDR3 sequence: CASSLTFGSGDETQYF. The DNA sequence reads TGTGCCAGCAGTTTAACTTTTGGGTCCGGAGATGAGACCCAGTACTTC.